This T cell receptor (beta chain) is drawn from a study of shared clonotypes between healthy human individuals. CD8 cells regarded as naive lacked CD45RO, were positively chosen for CCR7, and omitted terminally differentiated effector memory CD45RA+ cells. TCRdb's copy holds only in-frame clones and misses some; the assay was immunoSEQ multiplex PCR. This repertoire shows about 2 million clones, roughly 95% found once; its top ten account for 1% to 1.3%. The receptor's source is a man younger than 30 in good health. Sequenced: naive CD8+ T cells sorted from blood.

Here the CDR3 DNA reads TGTGCCAGCAGCGGAAGGGGGCCCACTGAAGCTTTCTTT. It codes for CASSGRGPTEAFF. V and J are TRBV11-2 and TRBJ1-1; 7 bases are a match to TRBD1. The CDR3 runs to 13 residues. V gave up 5 bases and J gave up 4 bases; unmatched junction bases: 4. Germline CDR1 and CDR2: SGHAT and FQNNGV.